These T cell receptor beta chains were read from a single sample in a study of OX40 agonist ivuxolimab in advanced cancers. Clones were sequenced by immunoSEQ multiplex PCR, and TCRdb holds only the in-frame ones, with some missing. The sample has roughly 50,000 clones, roughly 80% seen once; the top ten hold around 4%. This specimen consisted of CD4+ or CD8+ T cells sorted from blood, obtained in a trial of the OX40 agonist ivuxolimab. These receptors were taken from an adult with an advanced solid tumor such as melanoma, head and neck, liver or kidney cancer. Both conserved end residues are part of each CDR3.

j_call,v_call,cdr3_aa
TRBJ2-7,TRBV4-3,CASSLYRSSYEQYF
TRBJ1-4,TRBV7-9,CASSLAGQVNEKLFF
TRBJ2-2,TRBV16,CASSRGGTNTGELFF
TRBJ1-2,TRBV19,CASSMGTAQGNYGYTF
TRBJ2-6,TRBV7-2,CASSLQGLISGANVLTF
TRBJ1-2,TRBV14,CASSQGISGYTF
TRBJ2-3,TRBV9,CASSVGQKDTQYF
TRBJ1-6,TRBV4-1,CASSQDGRDSPLHF
TRBJ2-1,TRBV5-8,CASSLDRGTYNEQFF
TRBJ1-3,TRBV5-1,CASSLGQTGNTIYF
TRBJ1-2,TRBV9,CASSDGGQRYTF
TRBJ1-1,TRBV7-9,CASSFSGSVGTEAFF
TRBJ1-5,TRBV18,CASSPQQDEQPQHF
TRBJ1-4,TRBV6-6,CASRRTNEKLFF
TRBJ2-1,TRBV7-3,CASSLMSGSSYNEQFF
TRBJ2-2,TRBV6-5,CASSYRGTGELFF
TRBJ1-4,TRBV2,CASSEALGVPNEKLFF
TRBJ2-3,TRBV2,CASSEWGGSTDTQYF
TRBJ1-1,TRBV28,CASPSGTGDTEAFF
TRBJ1-1,TRBV6-5,CASSPWGEGGPGAFF
TRBJ1-2,TRBV7-9,CASSFLTGAASNYGYTF
TRBJ1-1,TRBV7-9,CASSLQGNTEAFF
TRBJ1-1,TRBV28,CASTPPWGRGITEAFF